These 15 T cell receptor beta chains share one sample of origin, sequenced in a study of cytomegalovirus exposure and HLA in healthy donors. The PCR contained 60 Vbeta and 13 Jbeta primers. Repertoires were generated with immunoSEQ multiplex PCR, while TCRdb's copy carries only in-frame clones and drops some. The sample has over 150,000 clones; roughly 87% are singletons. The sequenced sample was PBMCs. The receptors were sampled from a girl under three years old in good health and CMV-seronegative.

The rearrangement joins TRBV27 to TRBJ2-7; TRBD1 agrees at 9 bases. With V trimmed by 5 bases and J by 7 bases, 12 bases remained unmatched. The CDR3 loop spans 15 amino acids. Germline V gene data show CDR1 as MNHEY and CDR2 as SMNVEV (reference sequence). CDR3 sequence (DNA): TGTGCCAGCAGTAAAAACAGGGGGCCCGTACGGGAGCAGTACTTC. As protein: CASSKNRGPVREQYF.

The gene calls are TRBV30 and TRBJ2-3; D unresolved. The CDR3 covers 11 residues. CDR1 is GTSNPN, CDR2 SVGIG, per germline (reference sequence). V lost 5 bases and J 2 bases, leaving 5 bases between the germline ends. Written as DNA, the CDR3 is TGTGCCTGGGCGGACACAGATACGCAGTATTTT. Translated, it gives CAWADTDTQYF.

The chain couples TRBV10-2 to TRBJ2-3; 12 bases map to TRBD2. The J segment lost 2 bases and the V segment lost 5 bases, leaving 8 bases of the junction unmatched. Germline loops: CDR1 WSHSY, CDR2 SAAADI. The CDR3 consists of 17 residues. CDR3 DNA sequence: TGCGCCAGCAGTCCGGGACTAGCGGGTTCCCTCACAGATACGCAGTATTTT. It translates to CASSPGLAGSLTDTQYF.

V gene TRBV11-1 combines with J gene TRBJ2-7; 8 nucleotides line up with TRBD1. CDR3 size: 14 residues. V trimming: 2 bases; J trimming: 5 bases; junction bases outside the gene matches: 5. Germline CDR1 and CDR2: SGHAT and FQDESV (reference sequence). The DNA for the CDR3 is TGTGCCAGCAGCTTATCAGGGGGCAGGCACGAGCAGTACTTC. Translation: CASSLSGGRHEQYF.

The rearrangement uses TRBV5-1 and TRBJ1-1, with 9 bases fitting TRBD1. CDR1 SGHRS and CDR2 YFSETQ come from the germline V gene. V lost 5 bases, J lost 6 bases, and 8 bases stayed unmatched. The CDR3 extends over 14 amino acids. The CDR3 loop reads CASRAGTGQSEAFF. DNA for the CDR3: TGCGCCAGCAGGGCCGGGACAGGGCAGTCTGAAGCTTTCTTT.

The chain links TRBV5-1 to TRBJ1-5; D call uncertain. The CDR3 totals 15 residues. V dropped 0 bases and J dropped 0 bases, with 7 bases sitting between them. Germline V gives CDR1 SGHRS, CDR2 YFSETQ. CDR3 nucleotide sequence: TGCGCCAGCAGCTTGGACAACTATAGCAATCAGCCCCAGCATTTT. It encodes CASSLDNYSNQPQHF.

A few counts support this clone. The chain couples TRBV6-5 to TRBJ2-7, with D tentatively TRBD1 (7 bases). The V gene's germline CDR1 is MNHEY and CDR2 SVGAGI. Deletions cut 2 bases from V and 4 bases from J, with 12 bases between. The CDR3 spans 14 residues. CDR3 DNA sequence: TGTGCCAGCAGTTACGGAGGGGGCTCATACGAGCAGTACTTC. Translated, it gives CASSYGGGSYEQYF.

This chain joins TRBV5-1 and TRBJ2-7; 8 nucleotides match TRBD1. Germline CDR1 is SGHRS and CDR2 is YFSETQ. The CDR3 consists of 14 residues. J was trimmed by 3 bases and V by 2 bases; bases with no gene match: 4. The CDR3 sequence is CASSFQGALYEQYF. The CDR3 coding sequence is TGCGCCAGCAGCTTCCAGGGGGCCCTCTACGAGCAGTACTTC.

CDR3 sequence reads: CASSLVRPSGTDTQYF. The CDR3 DNA sequence: TGTGCCAGCAGTTTAGTTCGGCCTAGCGGGACAGATACGCAGTATTTT. V gene TRBV27 combines with J gene TRBJ2-3; 8 bases map to TRBD2. V shed 2 bases, J shed 3 bases, and the junction held 7 bases outside the gene matches. Germline V gene data show CDR1 as MNHEY and CDR2 as SMNVEV (reference sequence). The CDR3 sequence is 16 residues long.

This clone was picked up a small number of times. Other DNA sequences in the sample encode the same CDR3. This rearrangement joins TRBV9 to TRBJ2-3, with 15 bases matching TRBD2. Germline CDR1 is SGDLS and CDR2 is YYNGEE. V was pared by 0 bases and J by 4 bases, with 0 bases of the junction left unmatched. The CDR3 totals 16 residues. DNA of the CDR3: TGTGCCAGCAGCGTAGGGACTAGCGGGGGGGCAGATACGCAGTATTTT. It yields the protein CASSVGTSGGADTQYF.

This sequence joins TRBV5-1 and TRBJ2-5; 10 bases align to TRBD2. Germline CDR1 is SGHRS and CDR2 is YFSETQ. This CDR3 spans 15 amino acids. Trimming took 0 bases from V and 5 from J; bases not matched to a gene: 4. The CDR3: CASSLELAGYETQYF. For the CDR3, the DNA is TGCGCCAGCAGCTTGGAACTAGCGGGGTATGAGACCCAGTACTTC.

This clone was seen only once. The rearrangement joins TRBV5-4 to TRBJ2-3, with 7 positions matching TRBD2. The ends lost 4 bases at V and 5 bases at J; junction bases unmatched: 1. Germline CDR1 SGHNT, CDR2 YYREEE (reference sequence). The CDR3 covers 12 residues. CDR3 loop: CASSERGDTQYF. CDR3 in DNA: TGTGCCAGCAGCGAGCGGGGAGATACGCAGTATTTT.

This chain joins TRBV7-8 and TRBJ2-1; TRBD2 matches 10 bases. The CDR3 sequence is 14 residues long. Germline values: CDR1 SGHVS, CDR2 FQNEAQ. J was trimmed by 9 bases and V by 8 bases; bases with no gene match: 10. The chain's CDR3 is CASWGASGSAEQFF. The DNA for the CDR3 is TGTGCCAGCTGGGGGGCTAGCGGGAGCGCTGAGCAGTTCTTC.

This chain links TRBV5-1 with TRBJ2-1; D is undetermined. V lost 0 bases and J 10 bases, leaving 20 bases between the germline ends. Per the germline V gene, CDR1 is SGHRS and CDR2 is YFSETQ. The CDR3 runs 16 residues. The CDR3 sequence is CASSLGSRLYSREQFF. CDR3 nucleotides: TGCGCCAGCAGCTTGGGTTCGCGGTTATATAGCCGAGAGCAGTTCTTC.

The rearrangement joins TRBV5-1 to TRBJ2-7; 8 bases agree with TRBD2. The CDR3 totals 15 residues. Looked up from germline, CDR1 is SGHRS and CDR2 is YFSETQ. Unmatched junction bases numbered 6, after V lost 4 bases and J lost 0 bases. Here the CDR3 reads CASSGDGTSSYEQYF. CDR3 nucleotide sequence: TGCGCCAGCAGCGGCGACGGGACTAGCTCCTACGAGCAGTACTTC.